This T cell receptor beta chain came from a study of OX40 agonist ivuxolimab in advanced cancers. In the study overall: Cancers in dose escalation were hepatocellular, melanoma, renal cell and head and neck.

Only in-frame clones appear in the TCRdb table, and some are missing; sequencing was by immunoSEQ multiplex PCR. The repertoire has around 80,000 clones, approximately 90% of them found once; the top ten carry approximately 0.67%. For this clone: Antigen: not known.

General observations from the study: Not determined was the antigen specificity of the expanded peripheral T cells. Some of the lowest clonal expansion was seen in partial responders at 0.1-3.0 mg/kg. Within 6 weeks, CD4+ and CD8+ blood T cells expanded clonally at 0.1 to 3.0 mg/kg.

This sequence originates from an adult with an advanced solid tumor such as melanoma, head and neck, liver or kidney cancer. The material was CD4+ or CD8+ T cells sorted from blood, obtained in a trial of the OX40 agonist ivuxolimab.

In DNA form, the CDR3 reads TGTGCCAGCAGTAGATTGGACAGGGATCGAGAGACCCAGTACTTC. Translated, it gives CASSRLDRDRETQYF. V and J are TRBV6-5 and TRBJ2-5, with 8 bases aligning to TRBD1. Per the germline V gene, CDR1 is MNHEY and CDR2 is SVGAGI. The J segment lost 4 bases and the V segment lost 5 bases, leaving 9 bases of the junction unmatched. There are 15 residues in the CDR3.